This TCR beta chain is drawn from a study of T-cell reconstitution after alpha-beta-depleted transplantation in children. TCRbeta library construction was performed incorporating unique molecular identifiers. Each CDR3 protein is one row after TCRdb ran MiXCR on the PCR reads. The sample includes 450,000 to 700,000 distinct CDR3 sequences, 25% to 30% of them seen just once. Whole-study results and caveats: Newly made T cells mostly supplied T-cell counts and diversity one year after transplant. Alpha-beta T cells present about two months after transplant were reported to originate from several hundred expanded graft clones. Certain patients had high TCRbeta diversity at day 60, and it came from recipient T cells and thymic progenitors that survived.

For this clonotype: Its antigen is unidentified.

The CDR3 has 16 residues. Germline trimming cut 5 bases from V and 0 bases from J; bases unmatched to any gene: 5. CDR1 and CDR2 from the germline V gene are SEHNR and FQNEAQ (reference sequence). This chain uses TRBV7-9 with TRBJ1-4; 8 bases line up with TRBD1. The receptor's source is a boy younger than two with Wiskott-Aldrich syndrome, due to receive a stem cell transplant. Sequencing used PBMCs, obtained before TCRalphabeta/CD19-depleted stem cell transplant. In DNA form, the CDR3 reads TGTGCCAGCAGCCCCGGACAGGGAACAACTAATGAAAAACTGTTTTTT. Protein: CASSPGQGTTNEKLFF.